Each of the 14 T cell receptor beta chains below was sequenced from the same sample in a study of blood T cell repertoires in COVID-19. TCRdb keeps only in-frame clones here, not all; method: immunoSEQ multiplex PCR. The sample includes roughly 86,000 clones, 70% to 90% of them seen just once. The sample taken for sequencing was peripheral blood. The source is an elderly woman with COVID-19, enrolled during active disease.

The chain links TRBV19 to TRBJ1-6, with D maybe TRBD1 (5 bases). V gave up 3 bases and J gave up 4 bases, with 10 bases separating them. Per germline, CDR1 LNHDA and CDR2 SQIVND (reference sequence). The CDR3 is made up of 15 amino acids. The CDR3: CASSMGQGYNSPLHF. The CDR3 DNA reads TGTGCCAGTAGTATGGGGCAGGGTTATAATTCACCCCTCCACTTT.

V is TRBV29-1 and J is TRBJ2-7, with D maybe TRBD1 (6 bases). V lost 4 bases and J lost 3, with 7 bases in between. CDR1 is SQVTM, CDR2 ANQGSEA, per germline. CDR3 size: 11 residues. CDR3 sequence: CSVGQVYEQYF. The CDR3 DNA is TGCAGCGTTGGACAGGTCTACGAGCAGTACTTC.

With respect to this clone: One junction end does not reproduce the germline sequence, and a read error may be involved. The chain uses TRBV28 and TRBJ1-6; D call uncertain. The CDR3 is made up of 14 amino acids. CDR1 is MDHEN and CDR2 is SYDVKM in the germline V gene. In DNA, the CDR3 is TGTGGCAGCAGTTTTTACACGAGGGATTCACCCCTCCACTTT. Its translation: CGSSFYTRDSPLHF. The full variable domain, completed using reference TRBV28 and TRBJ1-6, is DVKVTQSSRYLVKRTGEKVFLECVQDMDHENMFWYRQDPGLGLRLIYFSYDVKMKEKGDIPEGYSVSREKKERFSLILESASTNQTSMYLCGSSFYTRDSPLHFGNGTRLTVT.

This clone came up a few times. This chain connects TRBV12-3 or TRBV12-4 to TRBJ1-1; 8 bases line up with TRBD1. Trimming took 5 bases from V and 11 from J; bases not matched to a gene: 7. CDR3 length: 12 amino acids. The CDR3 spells CASSQGARYAFF. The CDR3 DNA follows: TGTGCCAGCAGTCAGGGGGCTAGATATGCTTTCTTT.

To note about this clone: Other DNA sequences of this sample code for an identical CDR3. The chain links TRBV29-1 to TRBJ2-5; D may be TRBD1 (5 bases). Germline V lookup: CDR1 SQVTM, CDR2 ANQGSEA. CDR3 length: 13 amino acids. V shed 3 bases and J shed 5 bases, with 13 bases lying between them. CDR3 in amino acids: CSVDQGARETQYF. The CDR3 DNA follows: TGCAGCGTTGATCAAGGGGCGCGGGAGACCCAGTACTTC. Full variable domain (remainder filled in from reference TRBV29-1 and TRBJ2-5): SAVISQKPSRDICQRGTSLTIQCQVDSQVTMMFWYRQQPGQSLTLIATANQGSEATYESGFVIDKFPISRPNLTFSTLTVSNMSPEDSSIYLCSVDQGARETQYFGPGTRLLVL.

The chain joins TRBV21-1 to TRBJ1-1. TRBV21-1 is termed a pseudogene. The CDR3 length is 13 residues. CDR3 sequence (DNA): TGTGCCACCTCACCGCCGGCGGACACTGAAGCTTTCTTT. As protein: CATSPPADTEAFF.

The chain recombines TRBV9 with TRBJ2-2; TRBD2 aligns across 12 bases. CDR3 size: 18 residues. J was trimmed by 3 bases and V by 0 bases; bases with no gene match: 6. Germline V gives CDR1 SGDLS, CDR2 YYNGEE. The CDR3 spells CASSVGTSGNWYTGELFF. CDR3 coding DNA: TGTGCCAGCAGCGTAGGGACTAGCGGGAACTGGTACACCGGGGAGCTGTTTTTT. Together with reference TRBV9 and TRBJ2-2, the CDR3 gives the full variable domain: DSGVTQTPKHLITATGQRVTLRCSPRSGDLSVYWYQQSLDQGLQFLIQYYNGEERAKGNILERFSAQQFPDLHSELNLSSLELGDSALYFCASSVGTSGNWYTGELFFGEGSRLTVL.

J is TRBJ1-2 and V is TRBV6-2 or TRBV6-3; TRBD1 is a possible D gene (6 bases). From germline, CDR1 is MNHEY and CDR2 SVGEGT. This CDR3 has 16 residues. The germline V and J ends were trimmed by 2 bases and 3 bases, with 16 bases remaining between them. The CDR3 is CASSYNSGGLDYGYTF. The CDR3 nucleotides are TGTGCCAGCAGTTACAATTCCGGGGGGCTCGACTATGGCTACACCTTC.

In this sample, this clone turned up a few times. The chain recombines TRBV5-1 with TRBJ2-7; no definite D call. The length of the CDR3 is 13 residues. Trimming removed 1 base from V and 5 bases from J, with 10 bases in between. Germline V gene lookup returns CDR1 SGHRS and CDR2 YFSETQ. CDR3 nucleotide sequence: TGCGCCAGCAGCTTGTTTGCTTCAGACGAGCAGTACTTC. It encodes CASSLFASDEQYF.

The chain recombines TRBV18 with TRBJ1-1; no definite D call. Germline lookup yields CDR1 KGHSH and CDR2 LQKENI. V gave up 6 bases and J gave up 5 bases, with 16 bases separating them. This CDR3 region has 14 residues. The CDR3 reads CASSPTIAGTEAFF. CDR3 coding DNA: TGTGCCAGCTCCCCTACAATCGCGGGGACTGAAGCTTTCTTT. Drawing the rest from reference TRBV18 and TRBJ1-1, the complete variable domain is NAGVMQNPRHLVRRRGQEARLRCSPMKGHSHVYWYRQLPEEGLKFMVYLQKENIIDESGMPKERFSAEFPKEGPSILRIQQVVRGDSAAYFCASSPTIAGTEAFFGQGTRLTVV.

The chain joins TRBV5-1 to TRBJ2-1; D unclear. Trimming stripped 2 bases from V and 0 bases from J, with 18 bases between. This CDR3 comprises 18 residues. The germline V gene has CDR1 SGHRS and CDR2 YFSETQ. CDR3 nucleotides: TGCGCCAGCAGCTTTCGATCCCCTTCCTCTAGCTCCTACAATGAGCAGTTCTTC. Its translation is CASSFRSPSSSSYNEQFF. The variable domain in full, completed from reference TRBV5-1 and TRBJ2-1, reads KAGVTQTPRYLIKTRGQQVTLSCSPISGHRSVSWYQQTPGQGLQFLFEYFSETQRNKGNFPGRFSGRQFSNSRSEMNVSTLELGDSALYLCASSFRSPSSSSYNEQFFGPGTRLTVL.

The CDR3 DNA reads as TGTGCCAGCAGCTCCGGTGGTAGCGGGAGCACAGATACGCAGTATTTT. Protein sequence: CASSSGGSGSTDTQYF. V usage is TRBV4-2 and J usage is TRBJ2-3; 7 nucleotides line up with TRBD2. The J segment lost 0 bases and the V segment lost 5 bases, leaving 8 bases of the junction unmatched. The V gene's germline CDR1 is LGHNA and CDR2 YNFKEQ. The CDR3 covers 16 residues.

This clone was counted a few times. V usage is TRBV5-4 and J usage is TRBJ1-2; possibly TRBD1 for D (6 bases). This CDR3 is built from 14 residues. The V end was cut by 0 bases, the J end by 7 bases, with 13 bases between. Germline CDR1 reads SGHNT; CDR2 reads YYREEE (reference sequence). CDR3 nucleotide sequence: TGTGCCAGCAGCTTGGATACAGGGATTGGTGGCTACACCTTC. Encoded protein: CASSLDTGIGGYTF.

The CDR3 nucleotides are TGCGCCAGCAGCTTGGGCGCCGGAGCCTACGAGCAGTACTTC. As protein: CASSLGAGAYEQYF. V usage is TRBV5-1 and J usage is TRBJ2-7, with D unresolved. The CDR3 covers 14 residues. V shed 0 bases and J shed 2 bases, with 9 bases lying between them. CDR1 and CDR2 (germline): SGHRS, YFSETQ.